This T cell receptor beta chain emerged from a study of blood T cell repertoires in COVID-19. Study-wide context: Whether acute or convalescent, the COVID-19 samples came from the United States, Italy and Spain. T cells, B-cell-depleted T cells, or PBMCs supplied cDNA or gDNA.

V was clipped by 1 base and J by 4 bases, with 8 bases between them. Germline V gene sequence: CDR1 LGHNT, CDR2 FRNRAP. CDR3 length equals 13 residues. Per the study methods: Cell counts per sample came from amplifying reference gene primers. Method: immunoSEQ multiplex PCR; TCRdb's copy keeps in-frame clones and lacks some. V and J calls and clone size are given by that table; D and trimming were obtained from the DNA. The repertoire holds 80,000 or so clones, with 82% as singletons. Sequences were obtained from peripheral blood. The chain employs TRBV12-5 and TRBJ2-7, with D hard to call. The sequence derives from a man in his sixties with acute or convalescent COVID-19. CDR3: CASGLDGSYEQYF. The CDR3 nucleotides read TGTGCTAGTGGTTTGGACGGTTCGTACGAGCAGTACTTC.